A single sample is the source of the 28 T cell receptor beta chains below, sequenced in a study of CD8+ T cells in alopecia areata. cDNA prepared by RNA extraction and subsequent reverse transcription served as the template for sequencing. The protocol was immunoSEQ multiplex PCR, while the TCRdb copy is restricted to in-frame clones and leaves out a portion. The top ten hold 10% of the sample, which has about 180,000 clones, around 49% seen once. The treatment: oral pan-JAK inhibitor, 5-10 mg twice daily. Sample: CD8+ T cells sorted from blood, taken around week 54, from a patient treated with tofacitinib. Receptor source: a human donor with alopecia areata.

The chain combines TRBV30 with TRBJ1-2; 9 bases are a match to TRBD1. The CDR3 is 15 amino acids. Germline CDR1 reads GTSNPN; CDR2 reads SVGIG (reference sequence). The junction had 8 bases not matched to a gene; V was cut back by 0 bases and J by 6 bases. In DNA, the CDR3 is TGTGCCTGGAGTGTACTAATGGGGACAGGGAATGGCTACACCTTC. As protein: CAWSVLMGTGNGYTF. Full variable domain (rest looked up from reference TRBV30 and TRBJ1-2): SQTIHQWPATLVQPVGSPLSLECTVEGTSNPNLYWYRQAAGRGLQLLFYSVGIGQISSEVPQNLSASRPQDRQFILSSKKLLLSDSGFYLCAWSVLMGTGNGYTFGSGTRLTVV.

Concerning this clone: Additional DNA sequences in this sample encode the identical CDR3. The CDR3 DNA reads as TGTGCCAGCAGCCCTGACAGAGAAGAGACCCAGTACTTC. The encoded protein is CASSPDREETQYF. The rearrangement uses TRBV6-5 and TRBJ2-5, with a possible D match to TRBD1 (5 bases). This CDR3 spans 13 amino acids. V lost 6 bases and J 3 bases, leaving 11 bases between the germline ends. Germline CDR1 and CDR2: MNHEY and SVGAGI.

V gene TRBV2 combines with J gene TRBJ2-7, with a possible D match to TRBD2 (6 bases). This CDR3 is 14 amino acids long. The germline V and J ends were trimmed by 6 bases and 0 bases, with 12 bases remaining between them. Germline values: CDR1 SNHLY, CDR2 FYNNEI. The chain's CDR3 is CASRTGVSSYEQYF. For the CDR3, the DNA is TGTGCCAGCAGGACGGGGGTAAGCTCCTACGAGCAGTACTTC.

The V gene is TRBV5-1, the J gene TRBJ2-6; no clear D. Germline V gene sequence: CDR1 SGHRS, CDR2 YFSETQ. V was pared by 0 bases and J by 0 bases, with 4 bases between. There are 15 residues in the CDR3. CDR3 in DNA: TGCGCCAGCAGCTTGGGATTCTCTGGGGCCAACGTCCTGACTTTC. It yields the protein CASSLGFSGANVLTF.

This clone has only a few counts. The chain recombines TRBV15 with TRBJ2-2; D remains unclear. Looked up from germline, CDR1 is LNHNV and CDR2 is YYDKDF (reference sequence). CDR3 length: 11 amino acids. The V end lost 7 bases, the J end lost 2 bases, and 2 bases lay between the germline ends. CDR3 loop: CATTNTGELFF. DNA for the CDR3: TGTGCCACCACCAACACCGGGGAGCTGTTTTTT.

V and J are TRBV30 and TRBJ2-2, with 10 bases fitting TRBD2. CDR1 and CDR2 from the germline V gene are GTSNPN and SVGIG (reference sequence). The J segment lost 5 bases and the V segment lost 3 bases, leaving 9 bases of the junction unmatched. This CDR3 spans 16 amino acids. The CDR3 DNA follows: TGTGCCTGGAGCCTGCTAGCGGGGGCCGGTACCGGGGAGCTGTTTTTT. It codes for CAWSLLAGAGTGELFF.

J is TRBJ1-1 and V is TRBV5-6; D call uncertain. There are 12 residues in the CDR3. Trimming took 0 bases from V and 5 from J, leaving 5 bases between them. The germline CDR1 and CDR2 sequences are SGHDT and YYEEEE. The CDR3 loop is CASSLDGTEAFF. CDR3 coding DNA: TGTGCCAGCAGCTTGGACGGGACTGAAGCTTTCTTT.

The gene calls are TRBV13 and TRBJ1-4, with TRBD1 matching 7 bases. Germline CDR1 reads PRHDT; CDR2 reads FYEKMQ (reference sequence). The ends lost 5 bases at V and 4 bases at J; junction bases unmatched: 4. The CDR3 is made up of 14 amino acids. CDR3 amino acids: CASSQTGDNEKLFF. The CDR3 bases are TGTGCCAGCAGCCAAACAGGGGATAATGAAAAACTGTTTTTT.

The rearrangement links TRBV5-1 to TRBJ1-1; 7 bases fit TRBD1. Germline V gives CDR1 SGHRS, CDR2 YFSETQ. This CDR3 contains 14 residues. V lost 2 bases and J lost 4; bases outside the gene matches: 5. As DNA, the CDR3 is TGCGCCAGCAGCTTACAGGGGACCGGCACTGAAGCTTTCTTT. Protein: CASSLQGTGTEAFF. Full variable domain (remainder filled in from reference TRBV5-1 and TRBJ1-1): KAGVTQTPRYLIKTRGQQVTLSCSPISGHRSVSWYQQTPGQGLQFLFEYFSETQRNKGNFPGRFSGRQFSNSRSEMNVSTLELGDSALYLCASSLQGTGTEAFFGQGTRLTVV.

This clone was found a few times. The CDR3 spells CASSSLGLGETQYF. CDR3 sequence (DNA): TGTGCCAGCAGTTCCCTGGGACTAGGGGAGACCCAGTACTTC. V gene TRBV6-1 combines with J gene TRBJ2-5, with TRBD2 matching over 8 bases. V trimming: 5 bases; J trimming: 5 bases; junction bases outside the gene matches: 7. The CDR3 runs 14 residues. CDR1 is MNHNS and CDR2 is SASEGT in the germline V gene.

The chain links TRBV5-1 to TRBJ1-2; maybe TRBD1 (5 bases). V dropped 3 bases and J dropped 2 bases, with 8 bases sitting between them. The CDR3 runs to 13 residues. Germline-derived CDR1 and CDR2 are SGHRS and YFSETQ. The CDR3 sequence: CASSSTENYGYTF. DNA of the CDR3: TGCGCCAGCAGCTCGACAGAGAACTATGGCTACACCTTC.

The J gene is TRBJ1-2, the V gene TRBV2; D call uncertain. CDR1 is SNHLY, CDR2 FYNNEI, per germline. V shed 3 bases and J shed 4 bases, with 6 bases lying between them. The CDR3 consists of 12 residues. The CDR3 spells CASSDVSYGYTF. CDR3 DNA sequence: TGTGCCAGCAGTGACGTTTCCTATGGCTACACCTTC.

This clone has just a few counts. This chain links TRBV25-1 with TRBJ2-7, with a possible D match to TRBD1 (5 bases). The CDR3 is 13 residues long. The germline V gene has CDR1 MGHDK and CDR2 SYGVNS. V was pared by 7 bases and J by 2 bases, with 12 bases between. The CDR3: CASTNGAAYEQYF. In DNA form, the CDR3 reads TGTGCCAGCACCAATGGGGCCGCCTACGAGCAGTACTTC.

This clone showed up just a few times. V gene TRBV9 combines with J gene TRBJ2-3, with D perhaps matching TRBD1 (6 bases). The germline V gene encodes CDR1 SGDLS and CDR2 YYNGEE. V gave up 2 bases and J gave up 7 bases, with 11 bases separating them. The length of the CDR3 is 13 residues. CDR3 bases: TGTGCCAGCAGCGTTGATCAGGGGAATACGCAGTATTTT. It specifies CASSVDQGNTQYF.

This clone has more than one count but fewer than ten. This chain connects TRBV4-1 to TRBJ2-2, with 11 nucleotides matching TRBD1. The CDR3 is 15 residues long. CDR1 MGHRA and CDR2 YSYEKL come from the germline V gene. Germline trimming cut 6 bases from V and 5 bases from J; bases unmatched to any gene: 5. CDR3 nucleotides: TGCGCCAGCAGACCGGGACAGGGGGTAACCGGGGAGCTGTTTTTT. Amino acid sequence: CASRPGQGVTGELFF.

The chain links TRBV7-9 to TRBJ2-5; maybe TRBD1 (6 bases). Germline-derived CDR1 and CDR2 are SEHNR and FQNEAQ (reference sequence). Trimming pared 5 bases from V and 10 bases from J, leaving 20 bases between. The CDR3 length is 14 residues. The CDR3 reads CASSPVGQGRFQYF. In DNA, the CDR3 is TGTGCCAGCAGCCCCGTTGGGCAGGGGAGATTCCAGTACTTC.

The chain employs TRBV25-1 and TRBJ1-3, with D possibly being TRBD1 (6 bases). The germline V and J ends were trimmed by 1 base and 3 bases, with 10 bases remaining between them. The CDR3 is made up of 15 amino acids. The V gene's germline CDR1 is MGHDK and CDR2 SYGVNS. The CDR3 coding sequence is TGTGCCAGCAGTGAATCTTCGACAGGTGGAAACACCATATATTTT. Translating it yields CASSESSTGGNTIYF.

This clone was counted only a few times. J is TRBJ2-4 and V is TRBV5-6, with D perhaps TRBD1 or TRBD2 (5 bases each). Deletions cut 0 bases from V and 1 base from J, with 14 bases between. The CDR3 is 17 amino acids. The germline CDR1 and CDR2 sequences are SGHDT and YYEEEE. The CDR3 coding sequence is TGTGCCAGCAGCTTGGCCGGGACGGGGCCTGCCAAAAACATTCAGTACTTC. Translation: CASSLAGTGPAKNIQYF.

Only a few counts were recorded for this clone. V is TRBV30 and J is TRBJ1-1, with D maybe TRBD1 (5 bases). Trimming removed 1 base at V and 4 bases at J, with 13 bases between. In germline, CDR1 is GTSNPN, CDR2 SVGIG (reference sequence). The CDR3 totals 14 residues. The CDR3 region is CAWSDTVGVTEAFF. CDR3 bases: TGTGCCTGGAGTGACACAGTGGGGGTCACTGAAGCTTTCTTT.

This clone was observed a few times. The rearrangement uses TRBV4-1 and TRBJ2-2; 10 bases are shared with TRBD2. V gave up 2 bases and J gave up 5 bases; unmatched junction bases: 11. Germline V gene sequence: CDR1 MGHRA, CDR2 YSYEKL. The CDR3 contains 18 residues. CDR3 loop: CASSQQLAGAPLTGELFF. CDR3 in DNA: TGCGCCAGCAGCCAACAGCTAGCGGGGGCCCCTTTGACCGGGGAGCTGTTTTTT.

This clone showed up just once. CDR3 loop: CSVRDRGFGNTIYF. Here the CDR3 DNA reads TGCAGCGTAAGGGACAGAGGGTTTGGAAACACCATATATTTT. The V and J genes are TRBV29-1 and TRBJ1-3; 7 positions agree with TRBD1. Germline values: CDR1 SQVTM, CDR2 ANQGSEA. The CDR3 spans 14 residues. J lost 3 bases, V lost 6 bases, and 8 bases had no gene match.

CDR3 protein: CASSELVMDRGNQPQHF. The DNA of the CDR3 is TGTGCCAGCAGTGAATTGGTGATGGACAGGGGCAATCAGCCCCAGCATTTT. The chain joins TRBV6-1 to TRBJ1-5; TRBD1 agrees at 8 bases. Germline CDR1 MNHNS, CDR2 SASEGT. The CDR3 length is 17 residues. J lost 2 bases, V lost 2 bases, and 8 bases had no gene match.

The table lists this clone with a few counts. V and J are TRBV4-1 and TRBJ2-7; 8 bases are shared with TRBD1. This CDR3 has 14 residues. The germline gives CDR1 MGHRA, CDR2 YSYEKL. The V gene end was trimmed by 4 bases and the J gene end by 3 bases; junction bases not matched to a gene: 5. This CDR3 is CASSPGQGLYEQYF. CDR3 DNA: TGCGCCAGCAGCCCCGGACAGGGACTCTACGAGCAGTACTTC.

The V and J genes are TRBV7-8 and TRBJ1-4; 10 bases match TRBD1. Germline CDR1 reads SGHVS; CDR2 reads FQNEAQ. V shed 5 bases and J 7 bases; nucleotides not matched to a gene: 13. The length of the CDR3 is 17 residues. CDR3 region: CASSRFPGQGIIEKLFF. Here the CDR3 DNA reads TGTGCCAGCAGCCGTTTTCCGGGACAGGGGATCATTGAAAAACTGTTTTTT.

For the CDR3, the DNA is TGTGCCAGCAGTAGGAGGTACCAAGAGACCCAGTACTTC. Its translation is CASSRRYQETQYF. The chain joins TRBV27 to TRBJ2-5, with a possible D match to TRBD2 (5 bases). With 5 bases removed from V and 0 bases from J, the gap between germline ends came to 7 bases. CDR3 length: 13 residues. Germline CDR1 MNHEY, CDR2 SMNVEV (reference sequence).

This clone was recorded once. J is TRBJ1-6 and V is TRBV7-2; 7 positions match TRBD1. The CDR3 loop spans 16 amino acids. Trimming cost V 1 base and J 7 bases; bases outside gene matches: 7. CDR1 is SGHTA and CDR2 is FQGNSA in the germline V gene. For the CDR3, the DNA is TGTGCCAGCAGCTTAGGGCGACAGGGAGGAAATTCACCCCTCCACTTT. Its translation: CASSLGRQGGNSPLHF.

This clone has just a few counts. This chain links TRBV29-1 with TRBJ2-2; D gene unclear. Trimming removed 5 bases from V and 0 bases from J, with 10 bases in between. The length of the CDR3 is 14 residues. Germline V CDR1 and CDR2: SQVTM, ANQGSEA. The CDR3 region is CSVRWASNTGELFF. The CDR3 DNA follows: TGCAGCGTTCGGTGGGCCTCGAACACCGGGGAGCTGTTTTTT.

This clone was observed a few times. The chain carries TRBV4-3 and TRBJ2-1, with D perhaps TRBD2 (5 bases). The CDR3 spans 15 residues. The germline V gene encodes CDR1 LGHNA and CDR2 YSLEER. The V end lost 0 bases, the J end lost 0 bases, and 6 bases lay between the germline ends. The CDR3 is CASSQERDSYNEQFF. DNA of the CDR3: TGCGCCAGCAGCCAAGAGAGGGACTCCTACAATGAGCAGTTCTTC.